The next 18 T cell receptor beta chains were all read from a single sample in a study of blood T cell repertoires in COVID-19. This table comes from immunoSEQ multiplex PCR, and its TCRdb copy is limited to in-frame clones, with some not included. The sample records around 430,000 clones, around 88% being singletons. The sample comprised peripheral blood. These TCRs come from a woman in her forties or fifties with COVID-19, enrolled during active disease.

V and J are TRBV6-5 and TRBJ1-5; D remains unclear. Between the trimmed V and J ends, which lost 4 bases and 4 bases, there was a span of 5 bases. The CDR3 consists of 12 residues. Germline V gene data show CDR1 as MNHEY and CDR2 as SVGAGI. This CDR3 reads CASSSRNQPQHF. CDR3 nucleotides: TGTGCCAGCAGTTCGCGGAATCAGCCCCAGCATTTT.

The chain has TRBV10-3 and TRBJ2-7, with 8 bases matching TRBD1. Germline trimming cut 6 bases from V and 5 bases from J; bases unmatched to any gene: 3. CDR3 length: 12 amino acids. Germline loops: CDR1 ENHRY, CDR2 SYGVKD. CDR3 nucleotide sequence: TGTGCCATCAGCATGGGACAGGACGAGCAGTACTTC. This translates into CAISMGQDEQYF.

The chain recombines TRBV21-1 with TRBJ2-2; the DNA was not used to check the table's D call, TRBD2. TRBV21-1 is a listed pseudogene. This CDR3 has 17 amino acids. CDR3 loop: CASSKAGRGGGTGELFF. CDR3 nucleotides: TGTGCCAGCAGCAAAGCGGGGCGGGGGGGCGGCACCGGGGAGCTGTTTTTT.

The chain carries TRBV7-8 and TRBJ1-1, with D possibly TRBD1 on 6 matching bases. Germline V CDR1 and CDR2: SGHVS, FQNEAQ. V shed 3 bases and J shed 10 bases, with 12 bases lying between them. This CDR3 is built from 12 residues. This CDR3 is CASSFTGWRAFF. The CDR3 bases are TGTGCCAGCAGCTTCACAGGGTGGAGAGCTTTCTTT. The variable domain in full, completed from reference TRBV7-8 and TRBJ1-1, reads GAGVSQSPRYKVAKRGQDVALRCDPISGHVSLFWYQQALGQGPEFLTYFQNEAQLDKSGLPSDRFFAERPEGSVSTLKIQRTQQEDSAVYLCASSFTGWRAFFGQGTRLTVV.

The gene calls are TRBV30 and TRBJ1-1; D is undetermined. This CDR3 has 11 residues. Deletions cut 2 bases from V and 7 bases from J, with 8 bases between. From germline, CDR1 is GTSNPN and CDR2 SVGIG (reference sequence). The CDR3 sequence: CAWSFGGEAFF. The CDR3 DNA follows: TGTGCCTGGAGTTTTGGAGGTGAAGCTTTCTTT. The entire variable domain, with the rest obtained from reference TRBV30 and TRBJ1-1, is as follows: SQTIHQWPATLVQPVGSPLSLECTVEGTSNPNLYWYRQAAGRGLQLLFYSVGIGQISSEVPQNLSASRPQDRQFILSSKKLLLSDSGFYLCAWSFGGEAFFGQGTRLTVV.

The chain employs TRBV28 and TRBJ1-2; 8 positions agree with TRBD1. The CDR3 runs 16 residues. V shed 5 bases and J 8 bases; nucleotides not matched to a gene: 16. Germline loops: CDR1 MDHEN, CDR2 SYDVKM. In DNA form, the CDR3 reads TGTGCCAGCAGTACCTCAGGGGGCGGCGTTTCGGAGGGCTACACCTTC. It is translated as CASSTSGGGVSEGYTF.

This clone was found once. CDR3 in amino acids: CASSYSRRGITEAFF. The CDR3 DNA reads TGTGCCAGCAGTTACTCTCGCAGAGGGATCACTGAAGCTTTCTTT. The chain employs TRBV6-5 and TRBJ1-1; unclear D gene. The germline V gene has CDR1 MNHEY and CDR2 SVGAGI. V was cut by 0 bases and J by 4 bases, with 12 bases left in between. The CDR3 consists of 15 residues.

The rearrangement uses TRBV18 and TRBJ2-2, with a weak D call TRBD1 (6 bases). Germline values: CDR1 KGHSH, CDR2 LQKENI. The length of the CDR3 is 16 residues. V lost 3 bases to trimming and J lost 1 base, with 12 bases between them. In nucleotides, the CDR3 is TGTGCCAGCTCACCGCGGACAGATCTGAACACCGGGGAGCTGTTTTTT. The encoded protein is CASSPRTDLNTGELFF. Full variable domain (outside the CDR3, taken from reference TRBV18 and TRBJ2-2): NAGVMQNPRHLVRRRGQEARLRCSPMKGHSHVYWYRQLPEEGLKFMVYLQKENIIDESGMPKERFSAEFPKEGPSILRIQQVVRGDSAAYFCASSPRTDLNTGELFFGEGSRLTVL.

This rearrangement joins TRBV7-9 to TRBJ2-3, with 12 bases aligning to TRBD2. The CDR3 contains 14 residues. CDR1 is SEHNR and CDR2 is FQNEAQ in the germline V gene (reference sequence). V dropped 5 bases and J dropped 7; count of bases not matched to a gene: 4. The CDR3 here is CASSPGLAGNTQYF. For the CDR3, the DNA is TGTGCCAGCAGCCCTGGACTAGCGGGGAATACGCAGTATTTT. The full variable domain, completed using reference TRBV7-9 and TRBJ2-3, is DTGVSQNPRHKITKRGQNVTFRCDPISEHNRLYWYRQTLGQGPEFLTYFQNEAQLEKSRLLSDRFSAERPKGSFSTLEIQRTEQGDSAMYLCASSPGLAGNTQYFGPGTRLTVL.

The chain employs TRBV9 and TRBJ1-2; D call uncertain. Trimming took off 4 bases at V and 7 bases at J, with 14 bases between the two ends. This CDR3 is built from 13 residues. CDR1 is SGDLS and CDR2 is YYNGEE in the germline V gene. The chain's CDR3 is CASSPDFGGGYTF. DNA of the CDR3: TGTGCCAGCAGCCCCGACTTCGGAGGTGGCTACACCTTC.

The chain couples TRBV5-5 to TRBJ1-1; tentative D call: TRBD1 (5 bases). CDR3 length: 15 amino acids. Germline values: CDR1 SGHKS, CDR2 YYEKEE (reference sequence). Trimming took off 1 base at V and 4 bases at J, with 14 bases between the two ends. CDR3: CASSLWGGEVTEAFF. The CDR3 DNA is TGTGCCAGCAGCTTGTGGGGCGGGGAGGTCACTGAAGCTTTCTTT.

The chain combines TRBV2 with TRBJ2-5; possibly TRBD2 for D (5 bases). This CDR3 contains 14 residues. Looked up from germline, CDR1 is SNHLY and CDR2 is FYNNEI. Trimming stripped 7 bases from V and 5 bases from J, with 17 bases between. The CDR3 reads CASTKGVSGETQYF. The DNA for the CDR3 is TGTGCCAGCACCAAGGGAGTCTCGGGGGAGACCCAGTACTTC.

This rearrangement joins TRBV15 to TRBJ2-7, with D unclear. This CDR3 has 16 residues. Germline CDR1 LNHNV, CDR2 YYDKDF (reference sequence). Deletions cut 1 base from V and 2 bases from J, with 15 bases between. The CDR3 region has the DNA TGTGCCACCAGCAGAGGGATTGGTAACAGAGCCTACGAGCAGTACTTC. Its translation: CATSRGIGNRAYEQYF.

The chain has TRBV7-6 and TRBJ2-7, with 7 bases identical to TRBD2. Trimming removed 1 base from V and 5 bases from J; junction bases left unmatched: 8. Germline CDR1 reads SGHVS; CDR2 reads FNYEAQ. There are 15 residues in the CDR3. The CDR3 protein is CASSLGGWAGDEQYF. The CDR3 bases are TGTGCCAGCAGCTTAGGGGGCTGGGCGGGGGACGAGCAGTACTTC.

The V gene is TRBV3-1 (or the pseudogene TRBV3-2), the J gene TRBJ2-2, with TRBD2 matching over 9 bases. The junction had 6 bases not matched to a gene; V was cut back by 1 base and J by 9 bases. The CDR3 covers 15 residues. CDR1 is LGHDT and CDR2 is YNNKEL in the germline V gene (reference sequence). The CDR3 DNA reads as TGTGCCAGCAGCCAAGCGAGTAGCGGGGGCAGGGAGCTGTTTTTT. Protein: CASSQASSGGRELFF.

This chain's CDR3 is CASSQKGLSVGREPSRTYEQYF. CDR3 nucleotide sequence: TGCGCCAGCAGTCAAAAGGGGTTGTCTGTAGGGCGGGAGCCGTCAAGGACCTACGAGCAGTACTTC. V is TRBV4-1 and J is TRBJ2-7, with TRBD2 matching over 7 bases. CDR3 length equals 22 residues. Trimming at V came to 6 bases and at J to 2 bases, leaving 31 bases not matched to a gene. Germline CDR1 is MGHRA and CDR2 is YSYEKL.

The chain recombines TRBV5-4 with TRBJ2-3, with 8 positions matching TRBD2. The V and J ends lost 4 bases and 0 bases, in that order; junction bases with no gene match: 7. The CDR3 is made up of 16 amino acids. Germline loops: CDR1 SGHNT, CDR2 YYREEE (reference sequence). The CDR3: CASSKYSGVSTDTQYF. Here the CDR3 DNA reads TGTGCCAGCAGCAAATATAGCGGGGTCAGCACAGATACGCAGTATTTT.

The chain uses TRBV7-7 and TRBJ1-1; a possible D gene is TRBD1 (5 bases). There are 13 residues in the CDR3. The germline gives CDR1 SSHAT, CDR2 FNYEAQ (reference sequence). Trimming pared 5 bases from V and 2 bases from J, leaving 9 bases between. DNA for the CDR3: TGTGCCAGCAGCCAAGACAGAAACACTGAAGCTTTCTTT. This sequence encodes CASSQDRNTEAFF.